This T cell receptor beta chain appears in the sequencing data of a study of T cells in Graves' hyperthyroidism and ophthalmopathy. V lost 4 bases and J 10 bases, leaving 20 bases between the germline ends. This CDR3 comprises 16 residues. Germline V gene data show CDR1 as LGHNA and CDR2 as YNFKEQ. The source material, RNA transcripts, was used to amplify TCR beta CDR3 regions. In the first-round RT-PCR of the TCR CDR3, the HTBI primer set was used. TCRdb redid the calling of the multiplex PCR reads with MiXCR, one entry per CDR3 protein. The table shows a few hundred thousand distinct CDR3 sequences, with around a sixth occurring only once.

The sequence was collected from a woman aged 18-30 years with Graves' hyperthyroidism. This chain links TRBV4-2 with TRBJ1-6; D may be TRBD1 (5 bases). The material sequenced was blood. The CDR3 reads CASSPPKGQVVSPLHF. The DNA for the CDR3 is TGTGCCAGCAGCCCGCCTAAGGGGCAGGTGGTATCACCCCTCCACTTT.